The clone carrying this T cell receptor (beta chain) was counted once. Its antigen is not identified. This specimen comes from a study of OX40 agonist ivuxolimab in advanced cancers. Whole-study context: Ivuxolimab doses were 0.01, 0.1, 0.3, 1.5, 3 or 10 mg/kg every 2 weeks. With a range of roughly 20 to 80, age averaged approximately 64 years, and 65% to 85% were male. Study-level findings and limits: Clonal expansion was among the lowest in partial responders at 0.1-3.0 mg/kg, especially CD8+.

Trimming left V 3 bases short and J 0 bases short, with 9 bases between. This CDR3 is 15 amino acids long. CDR1 and CDR2 from the germline V gene are MNHEY and SMNVEV (reference sequence). Some clones are missing from TCRdb's copy, which holds only in-frame ones; the method was immunoSEQ multiplex PCR. The sample includes over 50,000 clones, around 87% of them seen just once. The investigators sampled blood at baseline, at cycle 4 day 1, and at cycle 7 day 1. This clonotype was obtained from an adult with an advanced solid tumor such as melanoma, head and neck, liver or kidney cancer. Sequenced here: CD4+ or CD8+ T cells sorted from blood, sampled in a trial of the OX40 agonist ivuxolimab. The J gene is TRBJ2-1, the V gene TRBV27; possible D gene TRBD2, 5 bases. CDR3 protein: CASSLTGSSYNEQFF. The CDR3 DNA is TGTGCCAGCAGTTTGACGGGGAGCTCCTACAATGAGCAGTTCTTC.